A single sample gave rise to the 16 T cell receptor beta chains below, sequenced in a study of regulatory T cells in long-lasting Graves disease. Noted time point: persistent/refractory GD, antithyroid drugs over 5 years with positive TRAb. Scientists built the TCR library using RNA that was extracted from PBMCs. Investigators prepared the TCR beta libraries by applying iRepertoire HTBI primers and Arm-PCR of CDR3 regions. Each CDR3 protein gets one entry after TCRdb re-called the multiplex PCR reads with MiXCR. The sample consists of around 460,000 distinct CDR3 sequences, 22% of them appearing once. The specimen was peripheral blood mononuclear cells (PBMCs), collected when the disease was refractory, from a patient treated with antithyroid drugs. The receptor set was obtained from a female donor with Graves disease.

This clonotype has a count of ten or more. This sequence joins TRBV20-1 and TRBJ1-5; tentative D call: TRBD1 (6 bases). Germline V lookup: CDR1 DFQATT, CDR2 SNEGSKA (reference sequence). V was cut by 6 bases and J by 3 bases, with 12 bases left in between. CDR3 size: 13 residues. CDR3 nucleotide sequence: TGCAGTGCCAAGGGGGTACCCAATCAGCCCCAGCATTTT. Translation: CSAKGVPNQPQHF.

The chain uses TRBV19 and TRBJ2-5, with D possibly TRBD2 on 6 matching bases. The end of the DNA is better explained by TRBJ2-1, so the J call may be wrong. Germline-derived CDR1 and CDR2 are LNHDA and SQIVND (reference sequence). This CDR3 comprises 14 residues. The CDR3 coding sequence is TGTGCCAGTAGTTCGGCCGGAGGGACGGATGAGCAGTTCTTC. It yields the protein CASSSAGGTDEQFF.

This clonotype has more than one count but fewer than ten. The V and J genes are TRBV7-9 and TRBJ2-7; 9 bases line up with TRBD1. The V and J ends lost 7 bases and 1 base, in that order; junction bases with no gene match: 8. The CDR3 loop spans 15 amino acids. Germline CDR1 SEHNR, CDR2 FQNEAQ (reference sequence). The CDR3 DNA reads TGTGCCAGCACCGAAACGGGACAGGGTTCCTACGAGCAGTACTTC. It yields the protein CASTETGQGSYEQYF. Using reference TRBV7-9 and TRBJ2-7 for the parts outside the CDR3, the full variable domain is DTGVSQNPRHKITKRGQNVTFRCDPISEHNRLYWYRQTLGQGPEFLTYFQNEAQLEKSRLLSDRFSAERPKGSFSTLEIQRTEQGDSAMYLCASTETGQGSYEQYFGPGTRLTVT.

This clonotype has a count of ten or more. The rearrangement uses TRBV20-1 and TRBJ1-1; the D is unclear. Trimming pared 5 bases from V and 5 bases from J, leaving 12 bases between. The CDR3 length is 12 residues. Per the germline V gene, CDR1 is DFQATT and CDR2 is SNEGSKA (reference sequence). In DNA, the CDR3 is TGCAGTGCTCAGGCGAGGGTAACTGAAGCTTTCTTT. This translates into CSAQARVTEAFF.

This clonotype appeared a few times. The CDR3 protein is CASSVAGDELEQYF. Here the CDR3 DNA reads TGTGCCAGCAGCGTAGCGGGGGACGAACTCGAGCAGTACTTC. The chain has TRBV9 and TRBJ2-7, with D perhaps matching TRBD2 (6 bases). CDR1 and CDR2 (germline): SGDLS, YYNGEE. This CDR3 region has 14 residues. Between the trimmed V and J ends, which lost 0 bases and 6 bases, there was a span of 13 bases. The variable domain in full, with the rest retrieved from reference TRBV9 and TRBJ2-7, is DSGVTQTPKHLITATGQRVTLRCSPRSGDLSVYWYQQSLDQGLQFLIQYYNGEERAKGNILERFSAQQFPDLHSELNLSSLELGDSALYFCASSVAGDELEQYFGPGTRLTVT.

The J gene is TRBJ2-1, the V gene TRBV2; 7 bases map to TRBD1. The CDR3 runs to 12 residues. CDR1 SNHLY and CDR2 FYNNEI come from the germline V gene. V trimming: 5 bases; J trimming: 11 bases; junction bases outside the gene matches: 6. CDR3 DNA sequence: TGTGCCAGCAGTTGGGGACAGCCTCAGCAGTTCTTC. Translation gives CASSWGQPQQFF.

This chain uses TRBV5-1 with TRBJ2-3, with D possibly matching TRBD2 (5 bases). Deletions cut 1 base from V and 3 bases from J, with 12 bases between. This CDR3 region has 15 residues. CDR1 is SGHRS and CDR2 is YFSETQ in the germline V gene. The CDR3 protein is CASSLLAGGTDTQYF. The CDR3 DNA is TGCGCCAGCAGCTTGTTGGCCGGCGGGACAGATACGCAGTATTTT.

This clonotype was counted at least ten times. The chain employs TRBV2 and TRBJ1-1; D not resolved. CDR1 is SNHLY and CDR2 is FYNNEI in the germline V gene. CDR3 length: 11 residues. The V and J ends lost 6 bases and 8 bases respectively, with 10 bases between them. CDR3 loop: CASRTPKEAFF. CDR3 DNA sequence: TGTGCCAGCAGGACTCCTAAAGAAGCTTTCTTT.

The V gene is TRBV28, the J gene TRBJ1-5; 7 nucleotides line up with TRBD1. Germline-derived CDR1 and CDR2 are MDHEN and SYDVKM. This CDR3 comprises 17 residues. The J segment lost 0 bases and the V segment lost 7 bases, leaving 12 bases of the junction unmatched. The CDR3 loop is CASNPWEGALSNQPQHF. The CDR3, as DNA: TGTGCCAGCAACCCCTGGGAGGGGGCCCTTAGCAATCAGCCCCAGCATTTT. The full variable domain, its missing parts supplied by reference TRBV28 and TRBJ1-5, is DVKVTQSSRYLVKRTGEKVFLECVQDMDHENMFWYRQDPGLGLRLIYFSYDVKMKEKGDIPEGYSVSREKKERFSLILESASTNQTSMYLCASNPWEGALSNQPQHFGDGTRLSIL.

The chain has TRBV9 and TRBJ1-2, with 7 bases that match TRBD1. Germline CDR1 is SGDLS and CDR2 is YYNGEE. V dropped 4 bases and J dropped 0; count of bases not matched to a gene: 6. The CDR3 is 15 residues long. CDR3 DNA: TGTGCCAGCAGCTTAAGGGACAGAGCTAACTATGGCTACACCTTC. This encodes CASSLRDRANYGYTF.

The CDR3 spells CSARQGEYEQYF. CDR3 in DNA: TGCAGTGCCAGACAGGGAGAATACGAGCAGTACTTC. This chain uses TRBV20-1 with TRBJ2-7; TRBD1 matches 7 bases. Per the germline V gene, CDR1 is DFQATT and CDR2 is SNEGSKA (reference sequence). V trimming: 6 bases; J trimming: 4 bases; junction bases outside the gene matches: 6. The CDR3 runs to 12 residues.

The V gene is TRBV28, the J gene TRBJ2-3; 9 bases are shared with TRBD2. The length of the CDR3 is 17 residues. Per the germline V gene, CDR1 is MDHEN and CDR2 is SYDVKM. V gave up 5 bases and J gave up 1 base; unmatched junction bases: 10. CDR3 amino acids: CASSLSQTSGRTDTQYF. Here the CDR3 DNA reads TGTGCCAGCAGTCTATCCCAGACTAGCGGTCGCACAGATACGCAGTATTTT. The variable domain in full, with the rest retrieved from reference TRBV28 and TRBJ2-3, is DVKVTQSSRYLVKRTGEKVFLECVQDMDHENMFWYRQDPGLGLRLIYFSYDVKMKEKGDIPEGYSVSREKKERFSLILESASTNQTSMYLCASSLSQTSGRTDTQYFGPGTRLTVL.

Of note for this clonotype: Sequence at one end of the junction differs from germline and may be a read error. The rearrangement links TRBV13 to TRBJ2-7; possible D gene TRBD1, 5 bases. Germline CDR1 is PRHDT and CDR2 is FYEKMQ (reference sequence). This CDR3 has 14 amino acids. This CDR3 reads CASSPRQSTYEQYF. CDR3 DNA: TGCGCCAGCAGCCCCCGACAGAGCACCTACGAGCAGTACTTC.

This clonotype showed up many times. CDR3 sequence reads: CASREGVNTEAFF. CDR3 in DNA: TGTGCCAGCAGAGAGGGGGTTAACACTGAAGCTTTCTTT. J is TRBJ1-1 and V is TRBV6-4; D may be TRBD1 (6 bases). This CDR3 has 13 residues. The V gene lost 6 bases and the J gene lost 2 bases, with 10 bases spanning the gap. CDR1 is MRHNA and CDR2 is SNTAGT in the germline V gene.

This clonotype was observed a few times. The chain combines TRBV20-1 with TRBJ1-4, with 7 bases matching TRBD1. This CDR3 is built from 11 residues. CDR1 and CDR2 (germline): DFQATT, SNEGSKA (reference sequence). Trimming cost V 6 bases and J 7 bases; bases outside gene matches: 2. The CDR3 sequence: CSAQGGEKLFF. Here the CDR3 DNA reads TGCAGTGCCCAGGGGGGTGAAAAACTGTTTTTT.

Only a few counts were recorded for this clonotype. The chain recombines TRBV6-2 or TRBV6-3 with TRBJ2-2, with D uncertain. Trimming took 4 bases from V and 4 from J, leaving 13 bases between them. The CDR3 has 15 residues. The germline V gene has CDR1 MNHEY and CDR2 SVGEGT. CDR3 loop: CASSSPAKVTGELFF. As DNA, the CDR3 is TGTGCCAGCAGTTCGCCAGCGAAGGTCACCGGGGAGCTGTTTTTT.